The clone carrying this T cell receptor (beta chain) was detected only once. This sample was taken from a study of blood T cell repertoires in COVID-19. The table came from immunoSEQ multiplex PCR; TCRdb's copy has only in-frame clones and leaves some out. The sample contains 130,000 to 150,000 clones, approximately 80% of which appear only once. Germline V lookup: CDR1 SGHNT, CDR2 YENEEA. V lost 3 bases and J lost 4; bases outside the gene matches: 7. The CDR3 has 15 residues. The TCR originated in a man aged 55 to 70 with active or convalescent COVID-19. This chain joins TRBV11-3 and TRBJ2-7; 9 bases map to TRBD1. Sample: peripheral blood. CDR3 DNA sequence: TGTGCCAGCAGCTTCCCGGACAGGGGTCTATACGAGCAGTACTTC. As protein: CASSFPDRGLYEQYF.